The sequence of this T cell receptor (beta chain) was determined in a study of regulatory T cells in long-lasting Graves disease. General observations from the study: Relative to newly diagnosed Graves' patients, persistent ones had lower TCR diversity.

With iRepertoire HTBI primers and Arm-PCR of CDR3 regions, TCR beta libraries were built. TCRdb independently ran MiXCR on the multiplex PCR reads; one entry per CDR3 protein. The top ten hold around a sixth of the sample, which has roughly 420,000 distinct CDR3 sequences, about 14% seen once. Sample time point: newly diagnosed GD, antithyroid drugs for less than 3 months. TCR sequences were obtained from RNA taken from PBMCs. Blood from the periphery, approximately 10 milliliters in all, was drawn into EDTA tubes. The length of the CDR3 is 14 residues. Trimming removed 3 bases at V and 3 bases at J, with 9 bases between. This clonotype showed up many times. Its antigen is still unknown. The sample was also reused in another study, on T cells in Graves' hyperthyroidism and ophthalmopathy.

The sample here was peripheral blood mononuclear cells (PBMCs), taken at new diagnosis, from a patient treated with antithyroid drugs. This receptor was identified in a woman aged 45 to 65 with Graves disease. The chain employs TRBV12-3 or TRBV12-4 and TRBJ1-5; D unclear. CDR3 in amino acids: CASSFNQDNQPQHF. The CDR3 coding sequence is TGTGCCAGCAGTTTCAATCAGGACAATCAGCCCCAGCATTTT.